This T cell receptor (beta chain) was found in a study of shared clonotypes between healthy human individuals. Findings and limits, study-wide: Naive CD4 clonotypes overlapped across a handful of donors at around 4.7%. Deeper or shallower sequencing was expected to change how clonotypes are shared among donors.

Healthy adults negative for HIV, lacking recent acute infections or vaccinations, served as donors. V was trimmed by 4 bases and J by 4 bases, leaving 15 bases between them. Germline loops: CDR1 SGHDT, CDR2 YYEEEE. The CDR3 extends over 14 amino acids. This clone was recorded once. Its antigen is unknown. Assay execution took place at the deep level. Only in-frame clones appear in the TCRdb table, and some are missing; sequencing was by immunoSEQ multiplex PCR. In the table there are 2,500,000 or so clones, more than 85% of which are singletons. Material for sequencing was naive CD4+ T cells from PBMCs. Noted subset: CD45RA+ positively selected. The chain couples TRBV5-6 to TRBJ2-7; D is tentatively TRBD1 or TRBD2 (6 bases each). The receptor comes from a man between 18 and 35 years old in good health. Some clones in this sample may be carry-over from other donors' samples. The CDR3 is CASSHRSGAYEQYF. CDR3 coding DNA: TGTGCCAGCAGCCACAGATCGGGGGCGTACGAGCAGTACTTC.